This T cell receptor (beta chain) is from a study of T cells in localized non-small cell lung cancer (dated by TCRdb to 2020 to 2022). With regard to the full study: T cell repertoires of about 240 early-stage NSCLC patients were analyzed, with tumors being compared against uninvolved tumor-adjacent lungs. The cohort comprised 236 treatment-naïve NSCLC patients with resected, localized lung tumors. The mean age of the NSCLC patients was approximately 71 years, with 120 to 150 men and 95 to 110 women. Broader findings and caveats from the paper: Because multi-region sequencing of the tumors was not done, intratumor heterogeneity could not be ruled out. Longer overall survival was associated with higher T cell density in blood, whereas shorter survival was associated with higher clonality in adjacent lung. Of the top 100 tumor clones, a median of roughly 60 were detected in paired uninvolved adjacent lung; roughly 29 were also among that lung's top 100. The highest T cell clonality was observed in uninvolved tumor-adjacent lung, where clonality exceeded that of tumor, suggesting that antigenic responses were more focused in uninvolved tumor-adjacent lung. Since the design was exploratory, TCR variables were selected using unadjusted p-values with no false-discovery rate correction.

At diagnosis, tumor, uninvolved tumor-adjacent lung and peripheral blood were collected and then preserved as a mix of FFPE and fresh-frozen material. The CDR3 goes from the cysteine to the phenylalanine over 14 residues. Of all the DNA, just the CDR3 is kept, 42 bases in frame from base 1. V drops 5 bases and J drops 0 bases, leaving 10 bases in between. As encoded in the germline V gene, CDR1 is SNHLY while CDR2 is FYNNEI. This clone appeared a few times. The antigen it binds to is not known. Base qualities are not at hand, and no much larger clone is one base apart. TCR beta CDR3 regions were sequenced from DNA using the immunoSEQ Assay. Regarding the original processing steps: To compute T cell density, TCR beta template counts were normalized to usable DNA, which was estimated by amplifying housekeeping genes. Using the preseqR package, richness was estimated by extrapolating to 120,000 templates for tissue samples and 400,000 templates for PBMC samples. Clonality was taken to be one minus Pielou's evenness. To identify tissue-enriched TCRs, differential abundance testing was run on productive amino-acid clonotypes with a minimum total count of 5 and an alpha of 0.1. The Jaccard Index and the Morisita Overlap Index were used to measure how much the repertoires overlapped between compartments. GLIPH grouped TCR beta CDR3s together with public tetramer-defined viral CDR3s, and a viral motif had to include at least three viral sequences and also show V-gene enrichment. TCRdb carries this immuneACCESS record with in-frame sequences only. Its versions omit some clonotypes, under half of them owing to an unresolved V gene in the studies checked, with the rest unexplained. V and J calls and clone size come straight from that table; D and trimming were deduced from the DNA. Here the sample has some 4,100 clones; 21% occur a single time. The biggest ten clones account for less than 5.5% of the sample.

The clonotype comes from a female donor older than 55 with stage I lung adenocarcinoma. The sequence links TRBV2 to TRBJ1-2; D gene: possibly TRBD1, on 5 matching bases. The sample in question was lung tumor tissue, obtained before any cancer treatment. CDR3 reads: CASSRRGANYGYTF. Here is the DNA: TGTGCCAGCAGTCGACGGGGCGCTAACTATGGCTACACCTTC.